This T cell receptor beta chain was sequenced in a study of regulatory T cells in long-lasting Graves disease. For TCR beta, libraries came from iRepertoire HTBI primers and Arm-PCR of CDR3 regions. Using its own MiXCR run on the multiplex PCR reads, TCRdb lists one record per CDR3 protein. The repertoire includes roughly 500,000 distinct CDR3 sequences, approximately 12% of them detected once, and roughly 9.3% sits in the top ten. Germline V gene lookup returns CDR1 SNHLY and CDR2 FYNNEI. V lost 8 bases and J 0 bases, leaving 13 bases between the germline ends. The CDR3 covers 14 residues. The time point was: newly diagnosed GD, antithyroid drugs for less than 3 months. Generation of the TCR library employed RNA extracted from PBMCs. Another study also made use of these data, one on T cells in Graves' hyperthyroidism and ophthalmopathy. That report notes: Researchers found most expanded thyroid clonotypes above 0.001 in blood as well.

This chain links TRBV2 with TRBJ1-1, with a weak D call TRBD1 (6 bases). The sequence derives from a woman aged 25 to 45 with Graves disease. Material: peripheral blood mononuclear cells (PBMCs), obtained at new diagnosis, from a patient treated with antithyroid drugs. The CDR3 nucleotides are TGTGCCAGCGGTTACAGGGAGATGAACACTGAAGCTTTCTTT. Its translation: CASGYREMNTEAFF.